The clone carrying this T cell receptor beta chain was recorded once. Its antigen is currently unknown. Here immunoSEQ multiplex PCR was the method, and the copy in TCRdb shows in-frame clones only, minus some. The sample includes millions of clones, around nine tenths of them seen just once. The data derive from a study of shared clonotypes between healthy human individuals. Findings of the study overall: In general, naive subsets displayed greater estimated richness than memory subsets did. The represented genetic and exposure-history diversity was limited by the small number of donors.

Naive CD4+ cells were CD45RA-selected; the remaining cells were memory. The CDR3 spans 13 residues. The J segment lost 5 bases and the V segment lost 6 bases, leaving 7 bases of the junction unmatched. Germline V gives CDR1 SGHRS, CDR2 YFSETQ. Material: naive CD4+ T cells sorted from blood. Subset denoted: CD45RA+ positively selected. The receptor comes from a man aged 18 to 30 in good health. The chain couples TRBV5-1 to TRBJ2-7, with TRBD2 matching over 8 bases. The CDR3 region is CASTLAGGHEQYF. DNA of the CDR3: TGCGCCAGCACCCTCGCGGGGGGCCACGAGCAGTACTTC.